Sequencing of this TCR beta chain was carried out in a study of shared clonotypes between healthy human individuals. None of the donors, who were healthy HIV-negative adults, had recently had acute infections or vaccinations. With regard to this clone: What it binds is not known.

V was clipped by 4 bases and J by 1 base, with 10 bases between them. Looked up from germline, CDR1 is SGHTA and CDR2 is FQGNSA. The CDR3 has 14 amino acids. Assay: immunoSEQ multiplex PCR; the TCRdb copy retains only in-frame clones and omits some. Here the sample spans millions of clones, about 92% being singletons. Study-level results: Generation of non-shared clonotypes was less probable than generation of clonotypes shared by all four donors. Naive subsets usually exceeded memory subsets in estimated richness. Although depth was large, rarefaction showed that sequencing of the sorted subsets was incomplete.

This receptor was taken from a young man in good health. The sample comprised naive CD4+ T cells sorted from blood. The sample's subset: CD45RA+ positively selected. The chain uses TRBV7-2 and TRBJ2-5; D remains unclear. CDR3 sequence (DNA): TGTGCCAGCAGCTCCGGGCCGGCCCAAGAGACCCAGTACTTC. Amino acid sequence: CASSSGPAQETQYF.